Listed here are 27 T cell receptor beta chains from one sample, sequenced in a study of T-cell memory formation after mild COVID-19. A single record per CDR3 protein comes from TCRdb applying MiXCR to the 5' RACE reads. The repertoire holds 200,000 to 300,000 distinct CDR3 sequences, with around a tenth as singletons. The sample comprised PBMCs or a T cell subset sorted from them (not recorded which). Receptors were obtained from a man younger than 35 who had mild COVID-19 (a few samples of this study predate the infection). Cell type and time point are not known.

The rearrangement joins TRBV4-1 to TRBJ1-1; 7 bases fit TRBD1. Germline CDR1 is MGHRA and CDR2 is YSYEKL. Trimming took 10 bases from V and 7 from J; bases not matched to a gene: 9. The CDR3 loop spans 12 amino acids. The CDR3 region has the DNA TGCGCCACCACAGGGGCGAGTGGTGAAGCTTTCTTT. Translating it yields CATTGASGEAFF.

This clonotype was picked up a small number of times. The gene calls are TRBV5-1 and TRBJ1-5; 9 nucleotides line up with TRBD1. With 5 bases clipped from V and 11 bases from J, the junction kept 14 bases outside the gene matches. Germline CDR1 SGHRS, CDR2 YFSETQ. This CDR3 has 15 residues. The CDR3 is CASSYGTGPGAAQHF. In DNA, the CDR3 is TGCGCCAGCAGTTACGGGACAGGGCCGGGTGCGGCCCAGCATTTT.

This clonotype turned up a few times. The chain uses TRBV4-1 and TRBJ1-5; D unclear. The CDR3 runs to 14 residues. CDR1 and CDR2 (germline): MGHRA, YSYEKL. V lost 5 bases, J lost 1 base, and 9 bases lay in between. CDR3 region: CASSVIGSNQPQHF. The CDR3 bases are TGCGCCAGCAGCGTCATAGGGAGCAATCAGCCCCAGCATTTT.

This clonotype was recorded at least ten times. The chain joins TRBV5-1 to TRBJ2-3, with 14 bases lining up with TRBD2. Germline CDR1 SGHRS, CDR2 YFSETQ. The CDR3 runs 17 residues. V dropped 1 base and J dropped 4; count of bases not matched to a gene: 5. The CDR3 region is CASSLWGLAGDADTQYF. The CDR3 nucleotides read TGCGCCAGCAGCTTGTGGGGACTAGCGGGGGACGCAGATACGCAGTATTTT.

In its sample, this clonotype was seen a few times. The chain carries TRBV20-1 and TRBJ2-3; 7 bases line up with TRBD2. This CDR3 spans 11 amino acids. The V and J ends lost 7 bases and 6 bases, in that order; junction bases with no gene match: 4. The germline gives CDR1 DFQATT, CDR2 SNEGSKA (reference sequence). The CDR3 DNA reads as TGCAGTGTCCGGCGGGAGGATACGCAGTATTTT. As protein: CSVRREDTQYF.

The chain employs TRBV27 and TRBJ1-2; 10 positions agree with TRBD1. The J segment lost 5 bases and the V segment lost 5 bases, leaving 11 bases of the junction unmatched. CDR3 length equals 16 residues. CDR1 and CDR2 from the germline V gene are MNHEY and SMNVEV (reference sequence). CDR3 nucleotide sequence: TGTGCCAGCAGTCTAACGAGGACAGGGGGGTTATATGGCTACACCTTC. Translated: CASSLTRTGGLYGYTF.

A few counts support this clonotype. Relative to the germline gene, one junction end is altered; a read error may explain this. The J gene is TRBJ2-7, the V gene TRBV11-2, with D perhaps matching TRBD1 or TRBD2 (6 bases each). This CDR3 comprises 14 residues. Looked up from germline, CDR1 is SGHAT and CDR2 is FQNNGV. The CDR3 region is CASSWGRGSHEQYF. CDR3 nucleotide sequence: TGTGCCAGCAGCTGGGGGCGGGGCTCCCACGAGCAGTACTTC.

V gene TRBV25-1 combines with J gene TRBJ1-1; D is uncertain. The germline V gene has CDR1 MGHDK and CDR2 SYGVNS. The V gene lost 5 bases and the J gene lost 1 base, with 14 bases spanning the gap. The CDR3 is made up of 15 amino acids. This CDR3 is CASSYGREKNTEAFF. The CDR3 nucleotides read TGTGCCAGCAGTTATGGGAGGGAGAAGAACACTGAAGCTTTCTTT. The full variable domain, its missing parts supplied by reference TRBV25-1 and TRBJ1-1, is EADIYQTPRYLVIGTGKKITLECSQTMGHDKMYWYQQDPGMELHLIHYSYGVNSTEKGDLSSESTVSRIRTEHFPLTLESARPSHTSQYLCASSYGREKNTEAFFGQGTRLTVV.

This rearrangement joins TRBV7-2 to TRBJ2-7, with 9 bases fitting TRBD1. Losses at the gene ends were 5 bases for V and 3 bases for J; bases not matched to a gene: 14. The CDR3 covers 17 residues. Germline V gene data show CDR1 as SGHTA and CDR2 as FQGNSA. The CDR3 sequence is CASSPGVATGGFYEQYF. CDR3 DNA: TGTGCCAGCAGCCCCGGAGTCGCGACAGGGGGTTTCTACGAGCAGTACTTC.

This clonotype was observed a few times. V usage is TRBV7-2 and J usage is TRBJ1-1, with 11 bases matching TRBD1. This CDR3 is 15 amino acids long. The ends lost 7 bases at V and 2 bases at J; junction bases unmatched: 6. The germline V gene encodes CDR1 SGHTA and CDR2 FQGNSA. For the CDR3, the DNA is TGTGCCAGCACCCTGGGACAGGGGGGAAACACTGAAGCTTTCTTT. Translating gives CASTLGQGGNTEAFF.

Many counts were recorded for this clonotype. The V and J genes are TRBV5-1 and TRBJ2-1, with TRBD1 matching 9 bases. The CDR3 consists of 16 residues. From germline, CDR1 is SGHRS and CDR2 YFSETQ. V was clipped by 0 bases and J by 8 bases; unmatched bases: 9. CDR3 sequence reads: CASSLVSYRGQDEQFF. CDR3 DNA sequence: TGCGCCAGCAGCTTGGTGTCTTACAGGGGGCAAGATGAGCAGTTCTTC.

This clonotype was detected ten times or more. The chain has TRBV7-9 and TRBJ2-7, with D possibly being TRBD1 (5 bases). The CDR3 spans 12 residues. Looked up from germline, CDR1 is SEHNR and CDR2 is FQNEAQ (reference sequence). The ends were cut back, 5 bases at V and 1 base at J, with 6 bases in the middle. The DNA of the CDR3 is TGTGCCAGCAGCCCAGGGTCCTACGAGCAGTACTTC. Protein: CASSPGSYEQYF.

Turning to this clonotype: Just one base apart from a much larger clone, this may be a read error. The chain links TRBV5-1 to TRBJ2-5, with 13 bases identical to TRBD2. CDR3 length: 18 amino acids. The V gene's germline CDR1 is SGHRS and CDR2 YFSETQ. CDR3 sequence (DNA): TGCTCCAGCAGCTGGAGGACTAGCGGGGGACCCACGGGGGAAACCCAGTACTTC. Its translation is CSSSWRTSGGPTGETQYF.

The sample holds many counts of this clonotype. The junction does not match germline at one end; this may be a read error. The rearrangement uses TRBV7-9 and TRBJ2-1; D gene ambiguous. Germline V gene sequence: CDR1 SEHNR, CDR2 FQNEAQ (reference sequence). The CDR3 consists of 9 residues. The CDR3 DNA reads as TGTGCCAGCACGGCCCAGCCCCTCTTC. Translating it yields CASTAQPLF.

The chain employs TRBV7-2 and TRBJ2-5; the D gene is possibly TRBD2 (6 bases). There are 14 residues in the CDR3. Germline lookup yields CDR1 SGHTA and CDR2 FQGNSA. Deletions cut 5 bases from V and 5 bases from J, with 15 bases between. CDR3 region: CASSRDGGGETQYF. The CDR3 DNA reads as TGTGCCAGCAGCCGGGACGGGGGAGGTGAGACCCAGTACTTC.

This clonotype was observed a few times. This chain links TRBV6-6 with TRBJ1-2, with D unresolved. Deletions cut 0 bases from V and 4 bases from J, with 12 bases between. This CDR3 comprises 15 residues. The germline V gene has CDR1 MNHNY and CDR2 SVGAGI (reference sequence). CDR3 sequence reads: CASSYSNSGVYGYTF. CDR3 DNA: TGTGCCAGCAGTTACTCGAACTCGGGCGTCTATGGCTACACCTTC.

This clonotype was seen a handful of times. DNA of the CDR3: TGTGCCACCAGTGCCGGAACAGGAGGCAATCAGCCCCAGCATTTT. Translated, it gives CATSAGTGGNQPQHF. This chain joins TRBV24-1 and TRBJ1-5, with D possibly TRBD1 on 5 matching bases. This CDR3 has 15 residues. Germline CDR1 and CDR2: KGHDR and SFDVKD. With 5 bases removed from V and 2 bases from J, the gap between germline ends came to 12 bases.

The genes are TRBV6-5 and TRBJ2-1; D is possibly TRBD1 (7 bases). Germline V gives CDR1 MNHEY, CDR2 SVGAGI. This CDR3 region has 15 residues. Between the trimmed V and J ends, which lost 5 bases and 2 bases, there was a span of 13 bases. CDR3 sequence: CASSPGRGAYNEQFF. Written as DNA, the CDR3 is TGTGCCAGCAGTCCAGGCAGGGGGGCCTACAATGAGCAGTTCTTC.

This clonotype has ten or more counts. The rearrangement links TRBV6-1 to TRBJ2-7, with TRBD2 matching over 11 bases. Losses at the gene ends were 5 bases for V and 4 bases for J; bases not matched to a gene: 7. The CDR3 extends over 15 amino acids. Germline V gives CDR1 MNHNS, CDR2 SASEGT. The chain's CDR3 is CASSTPGLAEYEQYF. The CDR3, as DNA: TGTGCCAGCAGTACTCCGGGACTAGCGGAATACGAGCAGTACTTC.

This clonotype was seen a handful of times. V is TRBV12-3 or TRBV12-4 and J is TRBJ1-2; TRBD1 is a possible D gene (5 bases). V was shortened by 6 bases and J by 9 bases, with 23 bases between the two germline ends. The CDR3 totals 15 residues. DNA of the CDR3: TGTGCCAGCAGCCCGACAGCGCCCGGTTCGGGCCGCTACACCTTC. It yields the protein CASSPTAPGSGRYTF.

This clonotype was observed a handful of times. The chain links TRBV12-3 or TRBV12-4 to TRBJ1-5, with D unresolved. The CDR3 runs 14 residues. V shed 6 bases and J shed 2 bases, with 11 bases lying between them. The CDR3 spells CASRYSVGNQPQHF. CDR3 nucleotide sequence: TGTGCCAGCAGGTACTCCGTTGGCAATCAGCCCCAGCATTTT.

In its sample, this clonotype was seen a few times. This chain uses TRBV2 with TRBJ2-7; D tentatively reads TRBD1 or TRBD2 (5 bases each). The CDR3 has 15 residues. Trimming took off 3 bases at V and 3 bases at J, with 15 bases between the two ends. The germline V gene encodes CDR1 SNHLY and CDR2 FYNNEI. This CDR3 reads CASSDRARGSYEQYF. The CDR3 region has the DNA TGTGCCAGCAGTGACAGGGCCCGAGGGAGCTACGAGCAGTACTTC.

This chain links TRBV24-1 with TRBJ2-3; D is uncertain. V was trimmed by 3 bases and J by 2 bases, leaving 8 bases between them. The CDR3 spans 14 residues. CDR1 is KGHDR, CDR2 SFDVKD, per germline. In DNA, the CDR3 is TGTGCCACCAGTGATACGTCAGACACAGATACGCAGTATTTT. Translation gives CATSDTSDTDTQYF.

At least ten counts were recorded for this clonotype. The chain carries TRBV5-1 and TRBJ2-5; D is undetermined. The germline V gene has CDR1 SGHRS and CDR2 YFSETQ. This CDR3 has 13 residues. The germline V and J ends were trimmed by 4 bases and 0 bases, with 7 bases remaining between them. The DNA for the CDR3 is TGCGCCAGCAGCCTGACAAACCAAGAGACCCAGTACTTC. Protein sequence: CASSLTNQETQYF.

CDR3 DNA: TGTGCCAGCAGTTACTCGCTAGCTTTCCAAGAGACCCAGTACTTC. This codes for CASSYSLAFQETQYF. This rearrangement joins TRBV6-5 to TRBJ2-5; TRBD2 is a possible D gene (5 bases). With 0 bases removed from V and 1 base from J, the gap between germline ends came to 9 bases. Germline CDR1 reads MNHEY; CDR2 reads SVGAGI. The length of the CDR3 is 15 residues.

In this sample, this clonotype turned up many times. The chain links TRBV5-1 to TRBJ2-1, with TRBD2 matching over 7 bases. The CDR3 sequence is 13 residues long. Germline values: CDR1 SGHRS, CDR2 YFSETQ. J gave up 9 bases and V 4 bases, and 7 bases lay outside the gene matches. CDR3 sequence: CASSHSGASEQFF. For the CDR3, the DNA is TGCGCCAGCAGCCACAGCGGGGCTTCTGAGCAGTTCTTC.

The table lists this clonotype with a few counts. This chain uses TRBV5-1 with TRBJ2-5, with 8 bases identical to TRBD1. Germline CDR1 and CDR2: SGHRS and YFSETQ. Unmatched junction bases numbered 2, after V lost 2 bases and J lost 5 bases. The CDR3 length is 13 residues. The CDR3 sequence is CASSFTGGETQYF. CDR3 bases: TGCGCCAGCAGCTTTACAGGGGGGGAGACCCAGTACTTC.